The source of this TCR beta chain is a study of tumor-infiltrating lymphocytes in glioblastoma multiforme. The study, taken as a whole, reports: T cells were not sorted into functional subsets. Detected clone frequencies may not reflect cell counts, being RNA-based.

TCR beta libraries were built from RNA through three nested multiplex PCR rounds using modified ARM-PCR. A C-beta primer primed TCRB cDNA from around 0.5 ug RNA. Unique molecular identifiers were not described for the libraries. TCRdb reanalysed the multiplex PCR reads using MiXCR and keeps one entry per CDR3 protein. The repertoire includes around 10,000 distinct CDR3 sequences, over 60% of them detected once, and about 40% sits in the top ten. This CDR3 is 15 amino acids long. CDR1 SGHAT and CDR2 FQNNGV come from the germline V gene. For this clonotype: Its target is not known. One junction end does not reproduce the germline sequence, and a read error may be involved.

The rearrangement joins TRBV11-2 to TRBJ1-5; tentative D call: TRBD1 (5 bases). Source material: brain tumor tissue. The receptor's source is a male donor with glioblastoma. For the CDR3, the DNA is TGCGCCAGCAGCTTAGGCCTGGGAGGGGATCAGCCCCAGCATTTT. Translation: CASSLGLGGDQPQHF.